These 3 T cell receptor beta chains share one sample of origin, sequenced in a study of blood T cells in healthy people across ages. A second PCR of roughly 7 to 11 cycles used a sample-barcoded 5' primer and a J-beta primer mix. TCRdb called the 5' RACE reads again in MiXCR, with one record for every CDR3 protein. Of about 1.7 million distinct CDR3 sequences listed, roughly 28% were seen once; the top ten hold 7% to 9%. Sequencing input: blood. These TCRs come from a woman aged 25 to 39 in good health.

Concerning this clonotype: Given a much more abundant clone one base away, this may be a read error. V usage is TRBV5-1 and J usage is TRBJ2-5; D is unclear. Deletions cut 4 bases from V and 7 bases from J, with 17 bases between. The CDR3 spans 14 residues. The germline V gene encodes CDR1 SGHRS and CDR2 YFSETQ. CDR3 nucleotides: TGCGCCAGCAGCAAGGACCCTATGTTGCGGACCCAGTACTTC. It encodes CASSKDPMLRTQYF.

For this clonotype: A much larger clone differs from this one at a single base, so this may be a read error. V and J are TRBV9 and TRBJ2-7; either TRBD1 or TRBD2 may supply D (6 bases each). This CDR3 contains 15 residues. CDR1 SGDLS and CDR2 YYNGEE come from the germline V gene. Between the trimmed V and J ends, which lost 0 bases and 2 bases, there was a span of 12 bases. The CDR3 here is CASSVGGALAYEQYF. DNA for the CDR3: TGTGCCAGCAGCGTAGGGGGGGCCTTGGCCTACGAGCAGTACTTC.

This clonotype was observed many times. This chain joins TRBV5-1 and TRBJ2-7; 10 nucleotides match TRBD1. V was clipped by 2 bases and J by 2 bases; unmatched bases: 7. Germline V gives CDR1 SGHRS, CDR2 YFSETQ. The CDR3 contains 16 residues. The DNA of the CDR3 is TGCGCCAGCAGCTTACTGACAGGGGGCGAACCCTACGAGCAGTACTTC. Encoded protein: CASSLLTGGEPYEQYF.